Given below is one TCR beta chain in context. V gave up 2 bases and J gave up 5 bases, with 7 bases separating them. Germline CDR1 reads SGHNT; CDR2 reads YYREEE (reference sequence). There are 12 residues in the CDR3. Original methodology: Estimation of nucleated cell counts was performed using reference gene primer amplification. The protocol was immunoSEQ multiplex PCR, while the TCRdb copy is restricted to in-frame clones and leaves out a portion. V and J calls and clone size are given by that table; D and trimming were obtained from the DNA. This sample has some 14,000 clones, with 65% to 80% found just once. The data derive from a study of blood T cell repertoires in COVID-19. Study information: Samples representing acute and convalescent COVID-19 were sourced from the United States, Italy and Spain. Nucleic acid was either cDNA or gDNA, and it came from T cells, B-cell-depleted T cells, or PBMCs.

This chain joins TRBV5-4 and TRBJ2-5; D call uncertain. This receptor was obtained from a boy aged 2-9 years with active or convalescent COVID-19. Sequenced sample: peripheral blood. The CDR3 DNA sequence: TGTGCCAGCAGCTTAACTATGGAGACCCAGTACTTC. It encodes CASSLTMETQYF.